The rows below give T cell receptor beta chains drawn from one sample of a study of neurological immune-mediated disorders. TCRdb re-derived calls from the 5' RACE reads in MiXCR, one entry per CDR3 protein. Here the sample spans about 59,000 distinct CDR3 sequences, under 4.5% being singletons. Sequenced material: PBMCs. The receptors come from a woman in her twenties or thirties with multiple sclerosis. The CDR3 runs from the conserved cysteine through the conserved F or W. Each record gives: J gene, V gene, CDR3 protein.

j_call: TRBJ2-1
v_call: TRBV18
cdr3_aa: CASLNLGRTNEQFF

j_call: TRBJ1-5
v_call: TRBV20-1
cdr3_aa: CSAGATNQPQNF

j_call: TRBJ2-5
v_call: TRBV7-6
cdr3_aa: CASSSASRKTQYF

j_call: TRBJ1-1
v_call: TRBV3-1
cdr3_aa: CASSQDRGRAADTEAFF

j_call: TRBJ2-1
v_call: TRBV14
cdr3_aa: CASSQVRLAALPDEQFF

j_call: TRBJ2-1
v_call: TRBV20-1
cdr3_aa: CSASHSLVNEQFF

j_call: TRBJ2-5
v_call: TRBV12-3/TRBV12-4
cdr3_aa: CASSLGLAQTQYF

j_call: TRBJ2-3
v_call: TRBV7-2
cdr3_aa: CASSFSGRGEDTQYF

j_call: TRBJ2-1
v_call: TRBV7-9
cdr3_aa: CASSSMPGLNPSLSYNEQFF

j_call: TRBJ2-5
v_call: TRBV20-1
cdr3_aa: CSAAPAGRETQYF

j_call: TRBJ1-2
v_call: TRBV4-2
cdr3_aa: CASSPLTGSGGYGYTF

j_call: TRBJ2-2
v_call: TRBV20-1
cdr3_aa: CSARDWLAGFDGELFF

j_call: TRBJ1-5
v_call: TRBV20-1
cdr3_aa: CSAVPGGIGNQPQHF

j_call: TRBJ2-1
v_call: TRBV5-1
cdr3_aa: CASRSGLREQFF

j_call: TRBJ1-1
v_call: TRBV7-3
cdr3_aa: CASSLEGMNTEAFF

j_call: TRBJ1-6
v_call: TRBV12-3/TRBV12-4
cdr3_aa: CASRADGFYSPLHF

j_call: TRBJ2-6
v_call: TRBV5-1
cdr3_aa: CASSLSLTDPSRRANVLTF

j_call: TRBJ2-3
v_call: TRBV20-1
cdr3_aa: CSSQGGTDTQYF

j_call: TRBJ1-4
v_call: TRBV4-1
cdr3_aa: CASSQDSLRAVNEKLFF

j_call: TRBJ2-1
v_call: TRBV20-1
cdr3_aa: CSASSSGGYHEQFF

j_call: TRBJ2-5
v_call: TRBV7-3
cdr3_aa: CASSRNNQETQYF

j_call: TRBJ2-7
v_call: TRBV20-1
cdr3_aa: CSARKGDRVWPEQYF

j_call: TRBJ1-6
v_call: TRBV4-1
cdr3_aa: CASSQGPGTDLIPLHF

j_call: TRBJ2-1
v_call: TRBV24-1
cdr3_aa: CATSGGSRDNEQFF

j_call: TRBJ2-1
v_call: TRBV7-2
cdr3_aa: CASSLRSSGTGIYNEQFF

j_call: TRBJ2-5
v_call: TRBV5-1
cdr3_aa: CASSLELQQETQYF

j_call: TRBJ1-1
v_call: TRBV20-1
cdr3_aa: CSARIESDTEAFF

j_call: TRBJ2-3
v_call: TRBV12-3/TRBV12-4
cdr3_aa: CASSLGVAGATDTQYF

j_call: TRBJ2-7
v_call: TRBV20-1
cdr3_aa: CSATDSVQGASYF

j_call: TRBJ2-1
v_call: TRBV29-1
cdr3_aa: CSVGNGNNEQFF

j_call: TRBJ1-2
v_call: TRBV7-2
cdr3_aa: CASSLAQAVYNGYTF

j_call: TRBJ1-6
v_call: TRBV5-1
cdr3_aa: CASSHREVDNSPLHF

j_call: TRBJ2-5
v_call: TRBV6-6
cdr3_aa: CASSSKDSETQYF

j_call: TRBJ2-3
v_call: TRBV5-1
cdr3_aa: CASSRPTGGAAVTDTQYF

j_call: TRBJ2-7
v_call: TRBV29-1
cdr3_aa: CSAGGGLGEQYF

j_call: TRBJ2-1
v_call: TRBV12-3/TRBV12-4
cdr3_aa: CATQGRDRYYNEQFF

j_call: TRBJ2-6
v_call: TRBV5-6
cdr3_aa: CASREPGANVLTF

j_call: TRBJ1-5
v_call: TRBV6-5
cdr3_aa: CASKGGSGGNQPQHF

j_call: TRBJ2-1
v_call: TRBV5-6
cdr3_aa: CASSFRGGNNEQFF

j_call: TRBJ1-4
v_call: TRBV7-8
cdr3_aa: CASSHPPNEKLFF

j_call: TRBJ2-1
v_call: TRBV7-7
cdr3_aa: CASNPPTAGPYNEQFF

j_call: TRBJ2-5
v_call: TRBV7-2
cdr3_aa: CASSSGYATRETQYF

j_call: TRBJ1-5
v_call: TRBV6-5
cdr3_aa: CASRRSSNQPQNF

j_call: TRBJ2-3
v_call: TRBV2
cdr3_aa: CASIRTASTDTQYF

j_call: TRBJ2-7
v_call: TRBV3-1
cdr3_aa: CASSPRGGERVYEQYF

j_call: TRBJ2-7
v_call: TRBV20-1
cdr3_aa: CSARRDSYEQYF

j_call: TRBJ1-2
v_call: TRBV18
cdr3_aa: CASSPRQGEGYTF